The next 29 T cell receptor beta chains were all read from a single sample in a study of shared clonotypes between healthy human individuals. The method was immunoSEQ multiplex PCR; TCRdb's version includes in-frame clones alone and lacks a portion of them. Altogether about 380,000 clones are present, about 96% being singletons, with the ten largest covering more than 0.3%. The sequencing sample was made of memory CD8+ T cells sorted from blood. Stated subset: CD45RO+ cells pooled with CCR7-negative TemRA cells. The receptor source for this set is a young man in good health.

The chain joins TRBV27 to TRBJ2-1; 8 positions match TRBD2. Germline loops: CDR1 MNHEY, CDR2 SMNVEV (reference sequence). This CDR3 has 15 amino acids. V shed 6 bases, J shed 4 bases, and the junction held 8 bases outside the gene matches. The CDR3 region is CASRTSGTLYNEQFF. CDR3 in DNA: TGTGCCAGCAGAACTAGCGGAACTCTTTACAATGAGCAGTTCTTC.

The genes are TRBV18 and TRBJ2-5, with TRBD2 matching 7 bases. Germline V gene data show CDR1 as KGHSH and CDR2 as LQKENI. This CDR3 is 15 amino acids long. V shed 2 bases and J 3 bases; nucleotides not matched to a gene: 6. CDR3 sequence reads: CASSPGWAGEETQYF. The CDR3 nucleotides read TGTGCCAGCTCACCAGGGTGGGCGGGAGAAGAGACCCAGTACTTC. Looking up the rest from reference TRBV18 and TRBJ2-5 gives the full variable domain: NAGVMQNPRHLVRRRGQEARLRCSPMKGHSHVYWYRQLPEEGLKFMVYLQKENIIDESGMPKERFSAEFPKEGPSILRIQQVVRGDSAAYFCASSPGWAGEETQYFGPGTRLLVL.

The V call is TRBV19, the J call TRBJ2-2; tentative D call: TRBD1 (6 bases). The CDR3 is 16 amino acids. V lost 7 bases to trimming and J lost 4 bases, with 19 bases between them. The V gene's germline CDR1 is LNHDA and CDR2 SQIVND (reference sequence). This CDR3 is CASKGSDRLATGELFF. CDR3 sequence (DNA): TGTGCCAGTAAAGGGTCGGACAGACTTGCCACCGGGGAGCTGTTTTTT.

This chain joins TRBV29-1 and TRBJ2-7; D is possibly TRBD1 (5 bases). Trimming cost V 6 bases and J 3 bases, with 15 bases left between them. This CDR3 comprises 13 residues. CDR1 and CDR2 from the germline V gene are SQVTM and ANQGSEA. The CDR3 DNA reads TGCAGCGTCACAGACAGTCCGGACTACGAGCAGTACTTC. Protein sequence: CSVTDSPDYEQYF.

The chain combines TRBV2 with TRBJ2-1; D gene ambiguous. CDR3 size: 15 residues. Looked up from germline, CDR1 is SNHLY and CDR2 is FYNNEI. V lost 3 bases and J 0 bases, leaving 9 bases between the germline ends. DNA of the CDR3: TGTGCCAGCAGTGATGCGATTAGCTCCTACAATGAGCAGTTCTTC. Its translation is CASSDAISSYNEQFF.

This chain connects TRBV20-1 to TRBJ2-1, with D tentatively TRBD2 (6 bases). Trimming left V 5 bases short and J 15 bases short, with 17 bases between. Germline loops: CDR1 DFQATT, CDR2 SNEGSKA (reference sequence). The CDR3 consists of 11 residues. This CDR3 is CSAGGLAGWFF. CDR3 bases: TGCAGTGCTGGGGGGTTGGCGGGATGGTTCTTC.

This chain joins TRBV6-1 and TRBJ2-4; D is uncertain. The germline CDR1 and CDR2 sequences are MNHNS and SASEGT. Trimming cost V 7 bases and J 0 bases, with 13 bases left between them. CDR3 length: 15 amino acids. This chain's CDR3 is CASTDRVLAKNIQYF. As DNA, the CDR3 is TGTGCCAGCACTGACCGGGTCCTAGCCAAAAACATTCAGTACTTC.

The chain is built from TRBV7-2 and TRBJ2-3, with D hard to call. This CDR3 spans 12 amino acids. CDR1 is SGHTA and CDR2 is FQGNSA in the germline V gene. V was pared by 2 bases and J by 6 bases, with 6 bases between. The CDR3 region has the DNA TGTGCCAGCAGCTTAATTGGCGATACGCAGTATTTT. This codes for CASSLIGDTQYF.

This clone occurred a few times. V gene TRBV5-1 combines with J gene TRBJ2-5, with TRBD2 matching 8 bases. CDR3 length equals 13 residues. Germline V lookup: CDR1 SGHRS, CDR2 YFSETQ. Trimming at V came to 2 bases and at J to 5 bases, leaving 2 bases not matched to a gene. The CDR3 protein is CASSLPSGETQYF. The CDR3 nucleotides read TGCGCCAGCAGCTTACCTAGCGGGGAGACCCAGTACTTC.

V is TRBV5-6 and J is TRBJ2-3; D is unresolved. The V gene lost 5 bases and the J gene lost 2 bases, with 12 bases spanning the gap. Germline V gene lookup returns CDR1 SGHDT and CDR2 YYEEEE. CDR3 length: 14 residues. The DNA for the CDR3 is TGTGCCAGCAGACCCCCGTATCACACAGATACGCAGTATTTT. This gives the protein CASRPPYHTDTQYF.

This chain connects TRBV25-1 to TRBJ1-4, with 7 positions matching TRBD1. Germline V lookup: CDR1 MGHDK, CDR2 SYGVNS. The CDR3 has 15 amino acids. The V and J ends lost 4 bases and 7 bases, in that order; junction bases with no gene match: 9. DNA of the CDR3: TGTGCCAGCAGTGGGTCAGACAGGGATGGTGAAAAACTGTTTTTT. Translation gives CASSGSDRDGEKLFF.

This rearrangement joins TRBV5-1 to TRBJ2-1, with 12 bases matching TRBD2. Germline lookup yields CDR1 SGHRS and CDR2 YFSETQ. CDR3 size: 14 residues. V lost 1 base and J lost 8; bases outside the gene matches: 1. As DNA, the CDR3 is TGCGCCAGCAGCTTGAGACTAGCGGGAGATGAGCAGTTCTTC. Translating it yields CASSLRLAGDEQFF.

The J gene is TRBJ1-4, the V gene TRBV28, with a possible D match to TRBD1 (5 bases). Looked up from germline, CDR1 is MDHEN and CDR2 is SYDVKM. The CDR3 is 16 amino acids. Between the trimmed V and J ends, which lost 2 bases and 0 bases, there was a span of 10 bases. The CDR3 sequence: CASSLRLTATNEKLFF. In DNA form, the CDR3 reads TGTGCCAGCAGTTTAAGATTGACAGCAACTAATGAAAAACTGTTTTTT.

The rearrangement uses TRBV2 and TRBJ1-1; 9 bases line up with TRBD1. Germline trimming cut 6 bases from V and 5 bases from J; bases unmatched to any gene: 7. The CDR3 consists of 14 residues. CDR1 and CDR2 from the germline V gene are SNHLY and FYNNEI. CDR3 amino acids: CASRDRGGRTEAFF. CDR3 bases: TGTGCCAGCAGAGACAGGGGGGGAAGGACTGAAGCTTTCTTT.

The chain carries TRBV5-8 and TRBJ1-5; D remains unclear. CDR3 length equals 12 residues. The V end lost 1 base, the J end lost 7 bases, and 6 bases lay between the germline ends. Germline V gives CDR1 SGHTS, CDR2 YDEGEE. Written as DNA, the CDR3 is TGTGCCAGCAGCTTGATACTGCAGCCCCAGCATTTT. Its protein product is CASSLILQPQHF.

A single count supports this clone. This CDR3 reads CASSPQVPTGELFF. The CDR3 bases are TGTGCCAGCAGTCCGCAAGTCCCCACCGGGGAGCTGTTTTTT. The chain employs TRBV28 and TRBJ2-2; D is undetermined. The CDR3 contains 14 residues. Trimming took 5 bases from V and 4 from J, leaving 11 bases between them. CDR1 is MDHEN, CDR2 SYDVKM, per germline.

The V gene is TRBV5-1, the J gene TRBJ1-1; the D is unclear. Per the germline V gene, CDR1 is SGHRS and CDR2 is YFSETQ. Trimming removed 4 bases from V and 0 bases from J, with 7 bases in between. The CDR3 runs to 13 residues. In DNA, the CDR3 is TGCGCCAGCAGCATTGACATGAACACTGAAGCTTTCTTT. It is translated as CASSIDMNTEAFF.

The rearrangement uses TRBV4-1 and TRBJ2-3; TRBD2 matches at 11 bases. The trim removed 4 bases at V and 2 bases at J, leaving 5 bases unmatched. This CDR3 spans 16 amino acids. Looked up from germline, CDR1 is MGHRA and CDR2 is YSYEKL. CDR3 bases: TGCGCCAGCAGCCTCAAGACTAGCGGGGACACAGATACGCAGTATTTT. Protein: CASSLKTSGDTDTQYF.

This chain links TRBV29-1 with TRBJ2-5; 8 bases fit TRBD1. With V trimmed by 6 bases and J by 3 bases, 6 bases remained unmatched. Germline V lookup: CDR1 SQVTM, CDR2 ANQGSEA. CDR3 size: 13 residues. CDR3 loop: CSVPDRAKETQYF. The CDR3 nucleotides read TGCAGCGTACCGGACAGGGCGAAAGAGACCCAGTACTTC.

The CDR3 nucleotides read TGTGCCGGAGTCCGGGACACCGGAGACTATGGCTACACCTTC. This encodes CAGVRDTGDYGYTF. J is TRBJ1-2 and V is TRBV19, with D tentatively TRBD1 (6 bases). This CDR3 is 14 amino acids long. V lost 11 bases and J lost 3, with 19 bases in between. Germline V gene lookup returns CDR1 LNHDA and CDR2 SQIVND (reference sequence).

The CDR3 nucleotides read TGTGCCAGCAGTCAATCCCTGGGGGGTTCTAGCTATGGCTACACCTTC. It yields the protein CASSQSLGGSSYGYTF. The chain uses TRBV27 and TRBJ1-2, with D maybe TRBD1 (5 bases). The CDR3 has 16 residues. Between the trimmed V and J ends, which lost 5 bases and 4 bases, there was a span of 20 bases. Germline V gene lookup returns CDR1 MNHEY and CDR2 SMNVEV (reference sequence).

The chain links TRBV25-1 to TRBJ2-7, with D perhaps TRBD1 or TRBD2 (5 bases each). CDR1 and CDR2 (germline): MGHDK, SYGVNS. With 4 bases removed from V and 2 bases from J, the gap between germline ends came to 12 bases. The CDR3 runs to 14 residues. The CDR3 DNA reads as TGTGCCAGCAGTGGGAGGAAGGGGCCCTACGAGCAGTACTTC. Translation gives CASSGRKGPYEQYF.

The rearrangement links TRBV5-1 to TRBJ2-3; unclear D gene. From germline, CDR1 is SGHRS and CDR2 YFSETQ. This CDR3 is 15 amino acids long. The V and J ends lost 0 bases and 2 bases respectively, with 10 bases between them. CDR3 protein: CASSLEVADTDTQYF. In DNA, the CDR3 is TGCGCCAGCAGCTTGGAGGTTGCGGACACAGATACGCAGTATTTT.

This clone was observed once. The chain is built from TRBV27 and TRBJ2-1; D tentatively reads TRBD1 or TRBD2 (5 bases each). This CDR3 spans 14 amino acids. Germline CDR1 reads MNHEY; CDR2 reads SMNVEV (reference sequence). V gave up 2 bases and J gave up 5 bases, with 10 bases separating them. In DNA, the CDR3 is TGTGCCAGCAGTTTAGTTCGGGGCCACAATGAGCAGTTCTTC. Encoded protein: CASSLVRGHNEQFF.

The CDR3 protein is CASSLRSSLGSGELFF. The CDR3 nucleotides are TGTGCCAGCAGCTTGAGGTCCTCCCTCGGGAGCGGGGAGCTGTTTTTT. The chain is built from TRBV5-4 and TRBJ2-2; D might be TRBD2 (6 bases). The CDR3 extends over 16 amino acids. The V end lost 1 base, the J end lost 7 bases, and 17 bases lay between the germline ends. Germline CDR1 SGHNT, CDR2 YYREEE (reference sequence).

This chain connects TRBV29-1 to TRBJ2-4, with D perhaps matching TRBD1 (6 bases). Germline lookup yields CDR1 SQVTM and CDR2 ANQGSEA. The length of the CDR3 is 15 residues. The V end was cut by 6 bases, the J end by 0 bases, with 15 bases between. The CDR3 coding sequence is TGCAGCGTCGCTGGAGGCAGGGGAGCCAAAAACATTCAGTACTTC. Translating gives CSVAGGRGAKNIQYF.

The chain's CDR3 is CSAAASRGRRGLDHTGELFF. CDR3 in DNA: TGCAGCGCCGCCGCCTCAAGGGGAAGAAGGGGACTAGATCACACCGGGGAGCTGTTTTTT. The chain joins TRBV29-1 to TRBJ2-2, with 8 bases fitting TRBD2. V trimming: 7 bases; J trimming: 3 bases; junction bases outside the gene matches: 25. CDR3 length: 20 amino acids. In germline, CDR1 is SQVTM, CDR2 ANQGSEA.

This chain uses TRBV7-9 with TRBJ2-2; a weak D match, TRBD1 (6 bases). Germline V gene lookup returns CDR1 SEHNR and CDR2 FQNEAQ (reference sequence). Trimming cost V 4 bases and J 3 bases, with 18 bases left between them. The CDR3 is made up of 17 amino acids. CDR3 region: CASSWAVGTRDTGELFF. The CDR3 DNA sequence: TGTGCCAGCAGCTGGGCGGTCGGGACAAGGGACACCGGGGAGCTGTTTTTT. Full variable domain (remainder filled in from reference TRBV7-9 and TRBJ2-2): DTGVSQNPRHKITKRGQNVTFRCDPISEHNRLYWYRQTLGQGPEFLTYFQNEAQLEKSRLLSDRFSAERPKGSFSTLEIQRTEQGDSAMYLCASSWAVGTRDTGELFFGEGSRLTVL.

This chain joins TRBV27 and TRBJ2-1; maybe TRBD1 (6 bases). Trimming cost V 3 bases and J 5 bases, with 8 bases left between them. The V gene's germline CDR1 is MNHEY and CDR2 SMNVEV (reference sequence). This CDR3 spans 13 amino acids. CDR3: CASSFSGDNEQFF. For the CDR3, the DNA is TGTGCCAGCAGTTTCTCAGGGGACAATGAGCAGTTCTTC.